Listed here are 2 T cell receptor beta chains from one sample, sequenced in a study of response to subunit inactivated influenza vaccine. TCRdb redid the calling of the RT-PCR reads with MiXCR, one entry per CDR3 protein. The sample holds about 500,000 distinct CDR3 sequences; roughly 13% are singletons and the top ten take roughly 14%. The sample was PBMCs from blood, taken more than 35 days after vaccination. The receptors originated from a man aged 45-65 years who received an inactivated influenza vaccine.

The chain links TRBV9 to TRBJ2-3; 10 positions agree with TRBD2. The ends lost 3 bases at V and 5 bases at J; junction bases unmatched: 18. The CDR3 loop spans 19 amino acids. Looked up from germline, CDR1 is SGDLS and CDR2 is YYNGEE. Here the CDR3 DNA reads TGTGCCAGCAGCGATAAAATAGGGGGTCTAGCGGGGGCCGGAGATACGCAGTATTTT. Translated, it gives CASSDKIGGLAGAGDTQYF.

Remarks on this clonotype: One junction end disagrees with the germline gene, perhaps due to a read error. This sequence joins TRBV14 and TRBJ2-7, with TRBD2 matching 10 bases. The CDR3 totals 13 residues. The V gene's germline CDR1 is SGHDN and CDR2 FVKESK. CDR3 DNA: TGTGCCAGCAGCCAAGGGCTAGCGGGGGTACCGCACTTC. This sequence encodes CASSQGLAGVPHF.